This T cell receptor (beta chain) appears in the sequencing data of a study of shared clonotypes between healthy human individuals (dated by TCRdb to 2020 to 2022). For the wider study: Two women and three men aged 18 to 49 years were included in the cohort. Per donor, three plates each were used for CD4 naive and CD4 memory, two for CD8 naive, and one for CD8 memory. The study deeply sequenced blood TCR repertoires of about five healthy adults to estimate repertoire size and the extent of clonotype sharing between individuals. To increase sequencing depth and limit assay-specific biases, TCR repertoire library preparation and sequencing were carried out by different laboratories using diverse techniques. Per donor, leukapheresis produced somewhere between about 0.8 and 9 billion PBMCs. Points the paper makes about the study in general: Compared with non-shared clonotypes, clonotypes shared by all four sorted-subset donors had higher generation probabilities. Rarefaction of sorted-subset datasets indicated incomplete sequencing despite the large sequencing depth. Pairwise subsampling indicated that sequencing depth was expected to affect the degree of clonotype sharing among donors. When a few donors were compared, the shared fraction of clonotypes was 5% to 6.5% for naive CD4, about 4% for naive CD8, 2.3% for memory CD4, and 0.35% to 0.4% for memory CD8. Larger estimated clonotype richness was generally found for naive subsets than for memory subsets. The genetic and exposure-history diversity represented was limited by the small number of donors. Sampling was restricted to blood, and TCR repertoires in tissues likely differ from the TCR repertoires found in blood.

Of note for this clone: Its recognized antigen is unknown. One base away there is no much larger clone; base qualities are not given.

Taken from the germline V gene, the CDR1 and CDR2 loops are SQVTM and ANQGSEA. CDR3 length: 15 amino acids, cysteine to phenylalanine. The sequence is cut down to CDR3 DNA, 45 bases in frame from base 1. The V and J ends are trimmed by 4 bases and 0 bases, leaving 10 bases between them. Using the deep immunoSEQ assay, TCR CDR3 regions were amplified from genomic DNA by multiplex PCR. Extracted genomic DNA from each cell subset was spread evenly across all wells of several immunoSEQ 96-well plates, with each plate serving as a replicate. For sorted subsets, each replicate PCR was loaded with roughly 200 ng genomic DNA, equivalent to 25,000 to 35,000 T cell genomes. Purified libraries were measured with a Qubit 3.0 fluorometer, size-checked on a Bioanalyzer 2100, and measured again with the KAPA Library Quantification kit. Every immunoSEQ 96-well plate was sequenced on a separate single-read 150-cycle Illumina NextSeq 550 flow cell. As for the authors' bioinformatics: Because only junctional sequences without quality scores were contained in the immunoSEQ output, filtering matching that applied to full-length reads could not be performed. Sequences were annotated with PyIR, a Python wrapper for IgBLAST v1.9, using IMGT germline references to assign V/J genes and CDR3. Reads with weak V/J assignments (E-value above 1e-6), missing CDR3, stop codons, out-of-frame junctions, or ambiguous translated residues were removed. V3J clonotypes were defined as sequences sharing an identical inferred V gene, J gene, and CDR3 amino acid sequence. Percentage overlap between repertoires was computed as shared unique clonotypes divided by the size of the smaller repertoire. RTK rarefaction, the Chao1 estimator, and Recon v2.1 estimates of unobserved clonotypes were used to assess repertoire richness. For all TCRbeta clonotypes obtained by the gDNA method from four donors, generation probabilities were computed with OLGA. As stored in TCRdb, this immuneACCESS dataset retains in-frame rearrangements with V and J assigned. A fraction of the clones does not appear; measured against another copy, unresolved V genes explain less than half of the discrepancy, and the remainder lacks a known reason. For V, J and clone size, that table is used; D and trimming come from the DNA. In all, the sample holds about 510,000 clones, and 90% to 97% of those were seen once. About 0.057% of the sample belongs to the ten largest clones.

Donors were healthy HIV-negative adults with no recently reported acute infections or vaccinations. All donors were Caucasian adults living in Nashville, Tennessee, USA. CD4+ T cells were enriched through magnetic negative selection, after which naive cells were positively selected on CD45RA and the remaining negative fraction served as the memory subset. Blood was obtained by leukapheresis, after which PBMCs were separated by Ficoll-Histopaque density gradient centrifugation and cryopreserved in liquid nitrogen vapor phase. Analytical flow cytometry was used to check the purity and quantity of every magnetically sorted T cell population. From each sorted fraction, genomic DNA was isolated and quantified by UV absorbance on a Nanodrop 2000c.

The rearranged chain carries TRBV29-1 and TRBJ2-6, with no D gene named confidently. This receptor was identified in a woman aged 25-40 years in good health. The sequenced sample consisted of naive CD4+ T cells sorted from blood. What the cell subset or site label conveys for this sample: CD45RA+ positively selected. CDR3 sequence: CSVGNLYSGANVLTF. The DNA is TGCAGCGTTGGGAACCTTTACTCTGGGGCCAACGTCCTGACTTTC.